The 8 T cell receptor beta chains presented below share a single source sample, sequenced in a study of blood T cells in healthy people across ages. Next came a second PCR, run for roughly 6 to 11 cycles, which used a sample-barcoded 5' primer along with a J-beta primer mix. MiXCR, run by TCRdb on the 5' RACE reads, gives a single entry per CDR3 protein. The table includes roughly 800,000 distinct CDR3 sequences, 20% to 30% detected once. These records were also assigned to another study, of T cells of mothers and their children.

The specimen sequenced was blood. The receptors come from a boy younger than 18 in good health.

The rearrangement links TRBV6-1 to TRBJ2-5; D not certain. The CDR3 contains 12 residues. Deletions cut 4 bases from V and 4 bases from J, with 7 bases between. The V gene's germline CDR1 is MNHNS and CDR2 SASEGT. CDR3 sequence (DNA): TGTGCCAGCAGTGGAAGACCAGAGACCCAGTACTTC. Amino acids: CASSGRPETQYF.

The J gene is TRBJ2-3, the V gene TRBV7-2; TRBD1 might be the D (5 bases). Germline CDR1 and CDR2: SGHTA and FQGNSA. V dropped 5 bases and J dropped 8 bases, with 17 bases sitting between them. This CDR3 has 14 residues. The chain's CDR3 is CASSGPQGVGTQYF. In DNA, the CDR3 is TGTGCCAGCAGCGGACCCCAGGGTGTTGGTACGCAGTATTTT.

This clonotype was picked up a small number of times. The chain combines TRBV27 with TRBJ2-7; weak D call: TRBD1 (5 bases). Germline V gene sequence: CDR1 MNHEY, CDR2 SMNVEV (reference sequence). V gave up 5 bases and J gave up 6 bases, with 14 bases separating them. There are 13 residues in the CDR3. CDR3 protein: CASSPLGPSEQYF. DNA for the CDR3: TGTGCCAGCAGTCCGCTGGGGCCGAGCGAGCAGTACTTC.

The chain couples TRBV5-1 to TRBJ2-1, with D perhaps TRBD1 or TRBD2 (5 bases each). Deletions cut 0 bases from V and 8 bases from J, with 15 bases between. Germline assignment: CDR1 SGHRS and CDR2 YFSETQ. The CDR3 totals 15 residues. The CDR3 coding sequence is TGCGCCAGCAGCTTGGCGGGACCCACTTCTGATGAGCAGTTCTTC. It yields the protein CASSLAGPTSDEQFF.

The sample holds a few counts of this clonotype. This chain uses TRBV4-3 with TRBJ1-2, with TRBD1 identical over 8 bases. The CDR3 loop spans 12 amino acids. The V gene end was trimmed by 5 bases and the J gene end by 10 bases; junction bases not matched to a gene: 6. CDR1 and CDR2 from the germline V gene are LGHNA and YSLEER. The CDR3 region has the DNA TGCGCCAGCAGCTCCGGGACAGGAGTCTACACCTTC. Encoded protein: CASSSGTGVYTF.

This clonotype was counted a few times. V is TRBV5-6 and J is TRBJ2-7; 8 nucleotides line up with TRBD1. Germline-derived CDR1 and CDR2 are SGHDT and YYEEEE. Trimming removed 5 bases from V and 5 bases from J; junction bases left unmatched: 12. The CDR3 is 15 amino acids. CDR3 DNA sequence: TGTGCCAGCAGACCCCTGGGACAGGAGAGCGACGAGCAGTACTTC. It codes for CASRPLGQESDEQYF. Variable domain in full (rest from reference TRBV5-6 and TRBJ2-7): DAGVTQSPTHLIKTRGQQVTLRCSPKSGHDTVSWYQQALGQGPQFIFQYYEEEERQRGNFPDRFSGHQFPNYSSELNVNALLLGDSALYLCASRPLGQESDEQYFGPGTRLTVT.

This clonotype was recorded once. A junction end diverges from the germline sequence, so it may reflect a read error. This chain joins TRBV7-2 and TRBJ1-4; a weak D match, TRBD1 (5 bases). Per germline, CDR1 SGHTA and CDR2 FQGNSA. This CDR3 is 15 amino acids long. The CDR3 spells CDSSSDRAWGEKLFF. The CDR3 region has the DNA TGTGACAGCAGCTCAGACAGAGCCTGGGGTGAAAAACTGTTTTTT.

The chain links TRBV6-5 to TRBJ2-5, with unresolved D. The DNA end favors TRBJ2-7, so the J call may be wrong. The CDR3 sequence is 11 residues long. The germline CDR1 and CDR2 sequences are MNHEY and SVGAGI. Here the CDR3 DNA reads TGTGCCAGCAGCCAGTCGGACGAGCAGTACTTC. It translates to CASSQSDEQYF.